The 30 T cell receptor beta chains in this list originate from one sample, sequenced in a study of blood T cells in healthy people across ages. Primers used in a second PCR of about 7 to 12 cycles were a sample-barcoded 5' primer and a J-beta primer mix. MiXCR was run by TCRdb on the 5' RACE reads, yielding one entry per CDR3 protein. The table records 700,000 to 850,000 distinct CDR3 sequences, less than 70% of them present only once. The sequenced sample consisted of blood. All receptors derive from a man at least 80 years old in good health.

The gene calls are TRBV29-1 and TRBJ2-3; 11 bases are a match to TRBD2. The CDR3 spans 12 residues. Germline-derived CDR1 and CDR2 are SQVTM and ANQGSEA. Trimming cost V 7 bases and J 3 bases; bases outside gene matches: 0. The CDR3 coding sequence is TGCAGCGGGACTAGCGGGACAGATACGCAGTATTTT. This codes for CSGTSGTDTQYF.

V and J are TRBV15 and TRBJ2-2; a possible D gene is TRBD2 (5 bases). This CDR3 has 14 residues. The V and J ends lost 4 bases and 5 bases respectively, with 11 bases between them. Germline CDR1 and CDR2: LNHNV and YYDKDF (reference sequence). The CDR3 loop reads CATSKGLGTGELFF. CDR3 sequence (DNA): TGTGCCACCAGCAAAGGACTCGGGACCGGGGAGCTGTTTTTT.

The J gene is TRBJ2-3, the V gene TRBV6-2 or TRBV6-3, with 11 bases lining up with TRBD1. The CDR3 consists of 17 residues. Looked up from germline, CDR1 is MNHEY and CDR2 is SVGEGT. Losses at the gene ends were 0 bases for V and 14 bases for J; bases not matched to a gene: 16. The CDR3 nucleotides are TGTGCCAGCAGTTACTCGGACAGGGGGCTTCGGAGGAGATACGCGTATTTT. This encodes CASSYSDRGLRRRYAYF.

There are a few counts of this clonotype. The chain carries TRBV27 and TRBJ2-7; D remains ambiguous. CDR1 and CDR2 from the germline V gene are MNHEY and SMNVEV (reference sequence). V was trimmed by 6 bases and J by 4 bases, leaving 13 bases between them. CDR3 length: 13 amino acids. The CDR3 DNA reads TGTGCCAGCAGCTCACACCCGACGTACGAGCAGTACTTC. Protein product: CASSSHPTYEQYF.

The rearrangement joins TRBV5-5 to TRBJ2-1, with 10 positions matching TRBD1. After removal of 0 bases from V and 6 bases from J, the junction contained 6 bases not matched to a gene. Germline CDR1 reads SGHKS; CDR2 reads YYEKEE (reference sequence). This CDR3 region has 16 residues. The CDR3 region is CASSLGRTGGLNEQFF. CDR3 DNA sequence: TGTGCCAGCAGCTTGGGACGGACAGGGGGGCTCAATGAGCAGTTCTTC.

V usage is TRBV3-1 and J usage is TRBJ2-5; 9 nucleotides agree with TRBD1. The CDR3 runs 15 residues. Germline-derived CDR1 and CDR2 are LGHDT and YNNKEL (reference sequence). Trimming removed 1 base from V and 3 bases from J; junction bases left unmatched: 3. Here the CDR3 reads CASSQGGTGKETQYF. CDR3 DNA: TGTGCCAGCAGCCAAGGAGGGACAGGGAAAGAGACCCAGTACTTC.

There are a few counts of this clonotype. The DNA of the CDR3 is TGTGCCAGCAGTCCCTACTCGGGGGCCGAGAGGGCCAACGTCCTGACTTTC. It specifies CASSPYSGAERANVLTF. The chain recombines TRBV27 with TRBJ2-6; D possibly uses TRBD1 or TRBD2 (6 bases each). The CDR3 is 17 amino acids. Trimming removed 5 bases at V and 5 bases at J, with 19 bases between. CDR1 MNHEY and CDR2 SMNVEV come from the germline V gene (reference sequence).

The chain links TRBV7-9 to TRBJ2-2; TRBD2 agrees at 10 bases. In germline, CDR1 is SEHNR, CDR2 FQNEAQ (reference sequence). This CDR3 spans 16 amino acids. The V gene end was trimmed by 8 bases and the J gene end by 5 bases; junction bases not matched to a gene: 11. CDR3 in DNA: TGTGCCAGCCAACCCCCTAGCGGGAGCACGACCGGGGAGCTGTTTTTT. It yields the protein CASQPPSGSTTGELFF.

On this clonotype itself: An end of the junction differs from the germline gene, which may be a read error. The V and J genes are TRBV12-3 or TRBV12-4 and TRBJ2-4; D is tentatively TRBD1 or TRBD2 (5 bases each). The CDR3 sequence is 15 residues long. As DNA, the CDR3 is TGTGCTAGCAGTTCTGCCGGCGGAGCGGACAATGAGCAGTACTTC. This encodes CASSSAGGADNEQYF.

The rearrangement joins TRBV12-3 or TRBV12-4 to TRBJ1-2; 12 nucleotides agree with TRBD1. This CDR3 is built from 16 residues. The J segment lost 6 bases and the V segment lost 7 bases, leaving 12 bases of the junction unmatched. CDR3 residues: CASTLGQGALTDGYTF. Written as DNA, the CDR3 is TGTGCCAGCACCCTGGGACAGGGGGCTCTGACGGATGGCTACACCTTC.

This clonotype occurred a few times. The V and J genes are TRBV7-2 and TRBJ2-5, with 8 bases fitting TRBD1. V shed 5 bases and J 2 bases; nucleotides not matched to a gene: 4. The CDR3 has 14 amino acids. The germline CDR1 and CDR2 sequences are SGHTA and FQGNSA. CDR3 loop: CASSPGGQQETQYF. CDR3 sequence (DNA): TGTGCCAGCAGCCCAGGGGGCCAACAAGAGACCCAGTACTTC. The complete variable domain, with remaining parts taken from reference TRBV7-2 and TRBJ2-5, reads GAGVSQSPSNKVTEKGKDVELRCDPISGHTALYWYRQSLGQGLEFLIYFQGNSAPDKSGLPSDRFSAERTGGSVSTLTIQRTQQEDSAVYLCASSPGGQQETQYFGPGTRLLVL.

V and J are TRBV9 and TRBJ1-6; the D is unclear. Trimming took off 2 bases at V and 10 bases at J, with 16 bases between the two ends. The germline CDR1 and CDR2 sequences are SGDLS and YYNGEE. The CDR3 has 15 residues. Here the CDR3 reads CASSVIEGAGSPLHF. The CDR3 nucleotides are TGTGCCAGCAGCGTCATTGAGGGCGCGGGGTCACCCCTCCACTTT.

This sequence joins TRBV28 and TRBJ2-3; no clear D gene. Germline V gene lookup returns CDR1 MDHEN and CDR2 SYDVKM. The V end lost 5 bases, the J end lost 3 bases, and 12 bases lay between the germline ends. The CDR3 is made up of 14 amino acids. The CDR3 nucleotides read TGTGCCAGCAGTCCCGATCCTCGAACAGATACGCAGTATTTT. Translating it yields CASSPDPRTDTQYF. Full variable domain (outside the CDR3, taken from reference TRBV28 and TRBJ2-3): DVKVTQSSRYLVKRTGEKVFLECVQDMDHENMFWYRQDPGLGLRLIYFSYDVKMKEKGDIPEGYSVSREKKERFSLILESASTNQTSMYLCASSPDPRTDTQYFGPGTRLTVL.

This clonotype was seen many times. V and J are TRBV13 and TRBJ2-5; the D is unclear. The CDR3 runs to 14 residues. In germline, CDR1 is PRHDT, CDR2 FYEKMQ (reference sequence). V lost 1 base and J 0 bases, leaving 6 bases between the germline ends. For the CDR3, the DNA is TGTGCCAGCAGCTTAGCCAGGTACCAAGAGACCCAGTACTTC. Amino acid sequence: CASSLARYQETQYF.

This clonotype showed up just a few times. V gene TRBV6-2 or TRBV6-3 combines with J gene TRBJ1-5; 7 positions match TRBD1. The length of the CDR3 is 15 residues. Germline V gene sequence: CDR1 MNHEY, CDR2 SVGEGT. Trimming cost V 7 bases and J 2 bases; bases outside gene matches: 8. CDR3 DNA: TGTGCCAGCACCTACCGACAGGGAGGCAATCAGCCCCAGCATTTT. Its translation is CASTYRQGGNQPQHF.

This clonotype was observed a few times. V and J are TRBV4-1 and TRBJ2-7; TRBD1 matches at 7 bases. This CDR3 contains 13 residues. The germline V gene encodes CDR1 MGHRA and CDR2 YSYEKL. Germline trimming cut 1 base from V and 7 bases from J; bases unmatched to any gene: 4. The CDR3 loop reads CASSQVQGWEQYF. In DNA, the CDR3 is TGCGCCAGCAGCCAAGTACAGGGGTGGGAGCAGTACTTC.

Here the CDR3 reads CASSPTSANYNEQFF. DNA of the CDR3: TGTGCCAGCAGTCCTACTAGCGCCAACTACAATGAGCAGTTCTTC. V is TRBV12-3 or TRBV12-4 and J is TRBJ2-1; 7 positions match TRBD2. CDR3 length equals 15 residues. With V trimmed by 5 bases and J by 3 bases, 7 bases remained unmatched.

The chain joins TRBV11-2 to TRBJ1-4, with TRBD1 identical over 7 bases. The CDR3 sequence is 15 residues long. V lost 5 bases to trimming and J lost 4 bases; unmatched junction nucleotides: 7. Germline V lookup: CDR1 SGHAT, CDR2 FQNNGV. The CDR3 is CASSLADRVNEKLFF. The DNA of the CDR3 is TGTGCCAGCAGCCTAGCCGACAGGGTTAATGAAAAACTGTTTTTT.

Here the CDR3 DNA reads TGTGCCAGCAGCTTAGGTGATAGCGGGGTCTACGAGCAGTACTTC. It encodes CASSLGDSGVYEQYF. The chain couples TRBV7-9 to TRBJ2-7, with 8 bases that match TRBD2. CDR3 size: 15 residues. Germline values: CDR1 SEHNR, CDR2 FQNEAQ (reference sequence). V lost 1 base to trimming and J lost 3 bases; unmatched junction nucleotides: 5.

In DNA, the CDR3 is TGTGCCAGCAGCCATGGGGCAGGTGCGGAAGCTTTCTTT. Protein: CASSHGAGAEAFF. The rearrangement joins TRBV12-3 or TRBV12-4 to TRBJ1-1; maybe TRBD1 (5 bases). V lost 6 bases, J lost 8 bases, and 16 bases lay in between. This CDR3 is 13 amino acids long.

A note on this clonotype: This may stem from a read error, because a much larger clone lies one nucleotide away. The chain links TRBV7-2 to TRBJ2-5; 7 bases match TRBD2. The V and J ends lost 0 bases and 11 bases, in that order; junction bases with no gene match: 6. Germline values: CDR1 SGHTA, CDR2 FQGNSA. This CDR3 comprises 13 residues. CDR3 sequence reads: CASSLARGNEQYF. The CDR3 nucleotides are TGTGCCAGCAGCTTAGCGCGGGGGAATGAGCAGTACTTC.

This clonotype was picked up a small number of times. At one boundary the junction diverges from the germline segment, which might be a read error. J is TRBJ2-3 and V is TRBV12-3 or TRBV12-4; D is perhaps TRBD1 (5 bases). The CDR3 is 15 amino acids. Here the CDR3 DNA reads TGTGCCAGCAGCTTAGCTGGGGCTAGCACAGATACGCAGTATTTT. Translating it yields CASSLAGASTDTQYF.

The chain employs TRBV12-3 or TRBV12-4 and TRBJ2-1, with a weak D call TRBD1 (5 bases). Trimming pared 3 bases from V and 8 bases from J, leaving 17 bases between. This CDR3 comprises 15 residues. In DNA form, the CDR3 reads TGTGCCAGCAGTTTTGCGTCAGGGCGTAACTATGAGCAGTTCTTC. This codes for CASSFASGRNYEQFF.

This clonotype was recorded a few times. The rearrangement uses TRBV24-1 and TRBJ1-2; 8 nucleotides line up with TRBD1. Germline loops: CDR1 KGHDR, CDR2 SFDVKD. The length of the CDR3 is 15 residues. Trimming at V came to 2 bases and at J to 8 bases, leaving 9 bases not matched to a gene. The CDR3, as DNA: TGTGCCACCAGTGATTCGGCAGGGGGCTTGCGCGGCTACACCTTC. Translation gives CATSDSAGGLRGYTF.

The chain carries TRBV10-2 and TRBJ2-3, with D possibly TRBD1 on 6 matching bases. Germline-derived CDR1 and CDR2 are WSHSY and SAAADI. The CDR3 covers 14 residues. V lost 6 bases, J lost 2 bases, and 12 bases lay in between. CDR3 nucleotide sequence: TGCGCCAGCAGGAGGGGGAAGGTCACAGATACGCAGTATTTT. Amino acids: CASRRGKVTDTQYF.

A remark on this clonotype: Compared with germline, one end of the junction differs, possibly owing to a read error. CDR3 amino acids: CASGLSGQGKTDTQYF. In DNA, the CDR3 is TGTGCCAGCGGCTTATCCGGACAGGGGAAAACAGATACGCAGTATTTT. The chain couples TRBV7-2 to TRBJ2-3; TRBD1 agrees at 9 bases. The CDR3 consists of 16 residues. Germline CDR1 is SGHTA and CDR2 is FQGNSA.

The J gene is TRBJ2-7, the V gene TRBV25-1; possibly TRBD1 for D (7 bases). Trimming took off 2 bases at V and 2 bases at J, with 10 bases between the two ends. The CDR3 spans 14 residues. Germline V gene data show CDR1 as MGHDK and CDR2 as SYGVNS. The CDR3 coding sequence is TGTGCCAGCAGTGAAACAGGGGAGGCCTACGAGCAGTACTTC. The encoded protein is CASSETGEAYEQYF.

This chain joins TRBV12-3 or TRBV12-4 and TRBJ1-3, with D perhaps TRBD1 (5 bases). CDR3 length equals 15 residues. Trimming shortened V by 5 bases and J by 8 bases, and 19 bases separated the two germline ends. The CDR3 sequence is CASSRSGGREHTIYF. In DNA form, the CDR3 reads TGTGCCAGCAGTCGGTCCGGGGGACGAGAACACACCATATATTTT.

The chain links TRBV25-1 to TRBJ2-7; D not resolved. The CDR3 contains 12 residues. Looked up from germline, CDR1 is MGHDK and CDR2 is SYGVNS. V shed 2 bases and J shed 9 bases, with 11 bases lying between them. The CDR3 DNA reads as TGTGCCAGCAGTGAAGTTGATCGGAGGCAGTACTTC. It translates to CASSEVDRRQYF.

The chain employs TRBV18 and TRBJ2-7, with 9 bases lining up with TRBD1. V shed 3 bases, J shed 3 bases, and the junction held 6 bases outside the gene matches. This CDR3 has 15 residues. Looked up from germline, CDR1 is KGHSH and CDR2 is LQKENI. CDR3 sequence (DNA): TGTGCCAGCTCACCCCGGGACAGGGTGATCTACGAGCAGTACTTC. Its protein is CASSPRDRVIYEQYF.